These 9 T cell receptor beta chains were all obtained from the same sample, sequenced in a study of Ad26.COV2.S vaccination and SARS-CoV-2 variants. Treatment specified: around 19 received Ad26.COV2.S at low or high dose, single or two shots; about five received placebo; per-sample allocation not given. Following the first vaccine or placebo injection, samples were taken on day 63. Generated by immunoSEQ multiplex PCR, the TCRdb table keeps only in-frame clones and is missing some. This table has about 680,000 clones, around 92% appearing once. The sequencing used peripheral blood, collected in a trial of Ad26.COV2.S vaccine versus placebo. The origin of the receptors is a person between 18 and 65 years old who received the Ad26.COV2.S COVID-19 vaccine or a placebo.

The V and J genes are TRBV19 and TRBJ2-3; D gene ambiguous. V lost 2 bases to trimming and J lost 2 bases, with 5 bases between them. The CDR3 totals 13 residues. Germline V CDR1 and CDR2: LNHDA, SQIVND (reference sequence). The CDR3: CASSIIHTDTQYF. The DNA of the CDR3 is TGTGCCAGTAGTATAATCCACACAGATACGCAGTATTTT.

The rearrangement uses TRBV2 and TRBJ2-2, with a tentative D call TRBD2 (5 bases). CDR1 and CDR2 from the germline V gene are SNHLY and FYNNEI. The length of the CDR3 is 16 residues. Deletions cut 8 bases from V and 4 bases from J, with 20 bases between. Here the CDR3 reads CASLSFLRAGTGELFF. The DNA for the CDR3 is TGTGCCAGCCTCAGTTTCCTGAGGGCTGGCACCGGGGAGCTGTTTTTT.

Worth noting for this clone: The same CDR3 can be traced to other DNA sequences in this sample. As DNA, the CDR3 is TGTGCCAGCAGCCAAGATCGACTAGCGGGAACAGATACGCAGTATTTT. This codes for CASSQDRLAGTDTQYF. The chain uses TRBV3-1 (or the pseudogene TRBV3-2) and TRBJ2-3; TRBD2 agrees at 11 bases. The CDR3 length is 16 residues. V was clipped by 0 bases and J by 3 bases; unmatched bases: 2. In germline, CDR1 is LGHDT, CDR2 YNNKEL (reference sequence).

This chain uses TRBV5-1 with TRBJ2-1; 10 positions match TRBD2. The CDR3 extends over 14 amino acids. CDR1 and CDR2 (germline): SGHRS, YFSETQ. Losses at the gene ends were 5 bases for V and 6 bases for J; bases not matched to a gene: 5. The CDR3 DNA is TGCGCCAGCAGTTCTAGCGGGGGTCCCAATGAGCAGTTCTTC. Its protein product is CASSSSGGPNEQFF.

The chain combines TRBV5-8 with TRBJ1-2; the D is unclear. The CDR3 is 15 amino acids. Per germline, CDR1 SGHTS and CDR2 YDEGEE. V lost 2 bases to trimming and J lost 3 bases, with 14 bases between them. CDR3 sequence (DNA): TGTGCCAGCAGCTTCGCTCTTACCCCGGACTATGGCTACACCTTC. This gives the protein CASSFALTPDYGYTF.

The chain carries TRBV27 and TRBJ2-3, with 8 bases that match TRBD2. CDR1 MNHEY and CDR2 SMNVEV come from the germline V gene (reference sequence). Trimming at V came to 3 bases and at J to 3 bases, leaving 2 bases not matched to a gene. This CDR3 region has 14 residues. CDR3 DNA: TGTGCCAGCAGTTTGGGACTAGGAACAGATACGCAGTATTTT. Translation: CASSLGLGTDTQYF.

The genes are TRBV19 and TRBJ1-5; D is perhaps TRBD1 (5 bases). The V end was cut by 4 bases, the J end by 0 bases, with 19 bases between. Germline V lookup: CDR1 LNHDA, CDR2 SQIVND (reference sequence). The CDR3 length is 18 residues. The CDR3 spells CASSTDRGSVNSNQPQHF. CDR3 sequence (DNA): TGTGCCAGTAGTACAGACAGAGGGTCCGTTAATAGCAATCAGCCCCAGCATTTT. Filled out from reference TRBV19 and TRBJ1-5, the complete variable domain reads DGGITQSPKYLFRKEGQNVTLSCEQNLNHDAMYWYRQDPGQGLRLIYYSQIVNDFQKGDIAEGYSVSREKKESFPLTVTSAQKNPTAFYLCASSTDRGSVNSNQPQHFGDGTRLSIL.

The gene calls are TRBV2 and TRBJ2-5, with 10 positions matching TRBD2. The CDR3 sequence is 15 residues long. Germline V gene sequence: CDR1 SNHLY, CDR2 FYNNEI. The ends lost 10 bases at V and 9 bases at J; junction bases unmatched: 17. CDR3 loop: CATAPSGGFYEAQYF. DNA of the CDR3: TGTGCCACCGCCCCTAGCGGGGGCTTTTACGAGGCCCAGTACTTC.

The genes are TRBV21-1 and TRBJ2-1. TRBV21-1 is a pseudogene. The CDR3 extends over 15 amino acids. The CDR3 region is CASGTWDSPYNEQFF. The CDR3 bases are TGTGCCAGCGGGACATGGGACTCCCCGTACAATGAGCAGTTCTTC.